The clone carrying this TCR beta chain appeared a few times. Its cognate antigen is unknown. This specimen comes from a study of CD8 T cells in ankylosing spondylitis. Quantitative 5'-RACE with molecular barcodes generated TCR beta libraries. TCRdb re-analysed the 5' RACE reads in MiXCR, keeping a single row per CDR3 protein. The sample comprises roughly 670,000 distinct CDR3 sequences, roughly 20% of which are singletons, and around 19% rests with the top ten. Germline values: CDR1 DFQATT, CDR2 SNEGSKA (reference sequence). This CDR3 region has 15 residues. Trimming shortened V by 0 bases and J by 3 bases, and 12 bases separated the two germline ends. Broader study findings: Existing reports had already noted some motif variants in reactive arthritis synovial fluid and blood. Disease-linked clones were reportedly significantly enriched in matched ankylosing spondylitis synovial fluid. Disease-linked clones bore a CD8+ phenotype, appearing relatively rarely in peripheral blood. A TCR beta motif of fewer than 10 highly homologous variants seemed to mark ankylosing spondylitis blood.

This chain joins TRBV20-1 and TRBJ1-5; D possibly corresponds to TRBD1 (5 bases). The sample comprised blood, either unsorted or a sorted T cell fraction (not recorded which). The TCR originated in a male donor with ankylosing spondylitis. The CDR3 DNA sequence: TGCAGTGCTAGAGACCCGACAGAAACCAATCAGCCCCAGCATTTT. Residues: CSARDPTETNQPQHF.